This T cell receptor beta chain was retrieved from a study of T cell repertoires in cytomegalovirus infection. MiXCR, run by TCRdb on the reads, gives a single entry per CDR3 protein. The sample shows around 210,000 distinct CDR3 sequences, around 6.2% of them seen only once. This clonotype was counted only a few times. The clonotype was recovered from a human donor in good health (CMV status not recorded). Some clones in this sample may be carry-over from other donors' samples. The material sequenced was PBMCs.

CDR3: CSVEVFGLADTDTQYF. The CDR3 nucleotides read TGCAGCGTTGAAGTTTTTGGACTAGCGGATACAGATACGCAGTATTTT. This chain uses TRBV29-1 with TRBJ2-3; TRBD2 matches 10 bases. J lost 3 bases, V lost 1 base, and 7 bases had no gene match. The CDR3 extends over 16 amino acids. The germline CDR1 and CDR2 sequences are SQVTM and ANQGSEA.